The rows below give T cell receptor beta chains drawn from one sample of a study of T-cell memory formation after mild COVID-19. Each CDR3 protein is one row after TCRdb ran MiXCR on the 5' RACE reads. Of fewer than 95,000 distinct CDR3 sequences in the sample, about an eighth were seen once. The sequencing sample was made of PBMCs or a T cell subset sorted from them (not recorded which). All receptors derive from an adult woman who had mild COVID-19 (a few samples of this study predate the infection). Cell type and time point are not known. The CDR3 runs from the conserved cysteine through the conserved F or W. A D gene is named only where the DNA matches it firmly. Clone size is not always given. Where it is, it says once, few, many or a class for expanded clones.

J gene,clone size,V gene,D gene,CDR3 DNA,CDR3 protein
TRBJ2-3,few,TRBV20-1,TRBD2,TGCAGTGCTAGAGATTATGGACTAGCGGACACAGATACGCAGTATTTT,CSARDYGLADTDTQYF
TRBJ1-2,.,TRBV6-5,.,TGTGCCAGCAGTTACTCGACCGTAGCGGTACCCTATGGCTACACCTTC,CASSYSTVAVPYGYTF
TRBJ2-7,many,TRBV7-6,.,TGTGCCAGCAGCTTACCAGGTCCCTCCTACGAGCAGTACTTC,CASSLPGPSYEQYF
TRBJ2-2,.,TRBV15,.,TGTGCCACCAGCAGAGATGAGGGAACAGGGACGTCCGGGGAGCTGTTTTTT,CATSRDEGTGTSGELFF
TRBJ1-2,many,TRBV6-5,TRBD1,TGTGCCAGCAGGGGACAGGGGTTACACTATGGCTACACCTTC,CASRGQGLHYGYTF
TRBJ2-3,.,TRBV15,.,TGTGCCACCAGCAGAGCCCCGGGGACCACAGATACGCAGTATTTT,CATSRAPGTTDTQYF
TRBJ2-7,few,TRBV7-8,TRBD2,TGTGCCAGCAGCTTCTCTAGCGGGAGGAGCTCCTACGAGCAGTACTTC,CASSFSSGRSSYEQYF
TRBJ2-1,once,TRBV4-1,.,TGCGCCAGCAGCCAGCCGGGACCCCCCTACAATGAGCAGTTCTTC,CASSQPGPPYNEQFF
TRBJ1-1,.,TRBV5-4,TRBD1,TGTGCCAGCAGCACTGGACAGGGTTACACTGAAGCTTTCTTT,CASSTGQGYTEAFF
TRBJ2-1,.,TRBV7-2,TRBD2,TGTGCCAGCAGCCCTCCGGGACTAGCGGGATACCCATACAATGAGCAGTTCTTC,CASSPPGLAGYPYNEQFF
TRBJ2-1,many,TRBV30,.,TGTGCCTGGAGTCGTCCAGGGGAGGCCAATGAGCAGTTCTTC,CAWSRPGEANEQFF
TRBJ2-1,.,TRBV24-1,TRBD2,TGTGCCACCAGTGATCGGGGAGGGACCTACAATGAGCAGTTCTTC,CATSDRGGTYNEQFF
TRBJ2-7,.,TRBV6-1,.,TGTGCCAGCGGCGGCTGGGCTAGCTCCTACGAGCAGTACTTC,CASGGWASSYEQYF
TRBJ2-3,.,TRBV4-1,.,TGCGCCAGCAGCCAAGAGAACACAGATACGCAGTATTTT,CASSQENTDTQYF
TRBJ2-7,many,TRBV6-2/TRBV6-3,.,TGTGCCAGCAGTTACGTTTCCGTATCTGTGGATCCCACGGCCTACGAGCAGTACTTC,CASSYVSVSVDPTAYEQYF
TRBJ2-1,few,TRBV19,.,TGTGCCAGTGGGATCCCGGCGGAGAGGCCGTACAATGAGCAGTTCTTC,CASGIPAERPYNEQFF
TRBJ2-7,.,TRBV6-5,TRBD1,TGTGCCAGCAGTTACGGGACAGGGGGTCACGAGCAGTACTTC,CASSYGTGGHEQYF
TRBJ2-3,.,TRBV19,.,TGTGCCAGTAGTATAGCAGGGGTTCATGCAGATACGCAGTATTTT,CASSIAGVHADTQYF
TRBJ1-2,few,TRBV3-1,.,TGTGCCAGCAGCCAAGAGTTGAGGACTAACTATGGCTACACCTTC,CASSQELRTNYGYTF
TRBJ2-7,.,TRBV6-1,TRBD2,TGTGCCAGCAGTCCGCAGGCGGGGGTCCCCTACGAGCAGTACTTC,CASSPQAGVPYEQYF
TRBJ2-7,few,TRBV4-1,.,TGCGCCAGCAGCCCCCGGGACTCCGACTACGAGCAGTACTTC,CASSPRDSDYEQYF
TRBJ2-3,.,TRBV7-2,TRBD1,TGTGCCAGCAGCCGTCAGACAGGGGACCTTACAGATACGCAGTATTTT,CASSRQTGDLTDTQYF
TRBJ2-3,few,TRBV27,.,TGTGCCAGCAGTTTGATAACTAGCACAGATACGCAGTATTTT,CASSLITSTDTQYF
TRBJ2-3,.,TRBV24-1,.,TGTGCCACCAGTGCGGGCGATACGCAGTATTTT,CATSAGDTQYF
TRBJ2-7,few,TRBV5-1,.,TGCGCCAGCAGCGACGGACAGTATTACGAGCAGTACTTC,CASSDGQYYEQYF
TRBJ2-2,few,TRBV7-9,.,TGTGCCAGCAGCTTGCGGGGCACCGGGGAGCTGTTTTTT,CASSLRGTGELFF
TRBJ2-1,.,TRBV9,TRBD2,TGTGCCAGCACCGGGACTAGCGGGGGTACCCTCTCCTACAATGAGCAGTTCTTC,CASTGTSGGTLSYNEQFF
TRBJ1-5,.,TRBV6-4,.,TGTGACAGCAGTGTGGATAGCAATCAGCCCCAGCATTTT,CDSSVDSNQPQHF
TRBJ2-7,few,TRBV11-2,.,TGTGCCAGCAGCTTAGACGCGGGGTTTCTACGCGAGCAGTACTTC,CASSLDAGFLREQYF
TRBJ1-1,few,TRBV29-1,.,TGCAGCGTTGGTAGACCGAACACTGAAGCTTTCTTT,CSVGRPNTEAFF
TRBJ2-7,few,TRBV6-2/TRBV6-3,TRBD1,TGTGCCAGCAGTTACTCACAAATCCGGGACAGGGGGGCCGACGAGCAGTACTTC,CASSYSQIRDRGADEQYF
TRBJ2-5,.,TRBV14,.,TGTGCCAGCAGCCAAGATCTGGAGGGGGGCCACTTAGGGACCCAGTACTTC,CASSQDLEGGHLGTQYF
TRBJ2-2,many,TRBV7-2,TRBD1,TGTGCCAGCAGCTTAAGACAGGGCACCGGGGAGCTGTTTTTT,CASSLRQGTGELFF
TRBJ2-7,.,TRBV5-6,TRBD1,TGTGCCAGCAGCGGCGGGACAGGGGCCTACGAGCAGTACTTC,CASSGGTGAYEQYF
TRBJ2-7,many,TRBV11-2,TRBD1,TGTGCCAGCAGCTCTCCCAGGGGACAGGGAGCCTACGAGCAGTACTTC,CASSSPRGQGAYEQYF
TRBJ2-7,few,TRBV20-1,.,TGCAGTGCTAGAGATCTGGCCCTCTACGAGCAGTACTTC,CSARDLALYEQYF
TRBJ1-2,.,TRBV4-2,TRBD1,TGTGCCAGCAGCCAAGAGCTGTCTCGACAGGGTTATGGCTACACCTTC,CASSQELSRQGYGYTF
TRBJ2-6,few,TRBV4-2,.,TGTGCCAGCAGCCAAGAACCTGGGCACAGTTTTTCTGGGGCCAACGTCCTGACTTTC,CASSQEPGHSFSGANVLTF